What follows are 10 T cell receptor beta chains derived from one specimen sequenced in a study of blood T cell repertoires in COVID-19. The repertoire was sequenced with immunoSEQ multiplex PCR; TCRdb's copy has only in-frame clones and lacks some. This sample has about 200,000 clones, with approximately 84% found just once. Specimen: peripheral blood. The source of these receptors is a woman older than 75 with acute or convalescent COVID-19.

The chain is built from TRBV27 and TRBJ1-1; TRBD1 might be the D (6 bases). CDR1 MNHEY and CDR2 SMNVEV come from the germline V gene (reference sequence). This CDR3 comprises 14 residues. V shed 6 bases and J shed 7 bases, with 18 bases lying between them. The CDR3 DNA reads TGTGCCAGCAGCTCCAACCGGGACACAGGTGAAGCTTTCTTT. Translation gives CASSSNRDTGEAFF.

This clone was observed a few times. The rearrangement joins TRBV6-6 to TRBJ1-5; weak D call: TRBD1 (5 bases). Germline V gene lookup returns CDR1 MNHNY and CDR2 SVGAGI (reference sequence). CDR3 length: 15 amino acids. Trimming removed 6 bases at V and 2 bases at J, with 14 bases between. The CDR3 nucleotides are TGTGCCAGCAGCTTGGACGGGGGAGGCAATCAGCCCCAGCATTTT. Amino acid sequence: CASSLDGGGNQPQHF.

V and J are TRBV7-2 and TRBJ1-6; no definite D call. The CDR3 is 14 residues long. V gave up 2 bases and J gave up 4 bases, with 6 bases separating them. Germline loops: CDR1 SGHTA, CDR2 FQGNSA. The CDR3 DNA sequence: TGTGCCAGCAGCTTATATCGGTATAATTCACCCCTCCACTTT. It yields the protein CASSLYRYNSPLHF. Drawing the rest from reference TRBV7-2 and TRBJ1-6, the complete variable domain is GAGVSQSPSNKVTEKGKDVELRCDPISGHTALYWYRQSLGQGLEFLIYFQGNSAPDKSGLPSDRFSAERTGGSVSTLTIQRTQQEDSAVYLCASSLYRYNSPLHFGNGTRLTVT.

The gene calls are TRBV7-9 and TRBJ2-6; 9 nucleotides line up with TRBD1. Trimming took 5 bases from V and 2 from J; bases not matched to a gene: 1. CDR1 and CDR2 (germline): SEHNR, FQNEAQ (reference sequence). This CDR3 is 15 amino acids long. This CDR3 reads CASSRQGAGANVLTF. The CDR3, as DNA: TGTGCCAGCAGCCGACAGGGGGCTGGGGCCAACGTCCTGACTTTC.

This clone was found a few times. The chain recombines TRBV9 with TRBJ1-2; D is uncertain. Trimming removed 3 bases at V and 4 bases at J, with 16 bases between. The CDR3 sequence is 15 residues long. Germline V gene lookup returns CDR1 SGDLS and CDR2 YYNGEE. This chain's CDR3 is CASSAAAYISYGYTF. The CDR3 DNA reads TGTGCCAGCAGCGCGGCAGCGTACATCTCCTATGGCTACACCTTC.

This sequence joins TRBV18 and TRBJ2-2, with D hard to call. Germline loops: CDR1 KGHSH, CDR2 LQKENI. The V gene lost 5 bases and the J gene lost 1 base, with 14 bases spanning the gap. This CDR3 spans 16 amino acids. The CDR3 protein is CASSADGRLNTGELFF. The CDR3 bases are TGTGCCAGCTCAGCCGACGGAAGACTGAACACCGGGGAGCTGTTTTTT.

This chain links TRBV7-2 with TRBJ1-1, with a possible D match to TRBD1 (5 bases). The germline CDR1 and CDR2 sequences are SGHTA and FQGNSA. The CDR3 has 13 amino acids. Trimming removed 3 bases from V and 4 bases from J, with 9 bases in between. The CDR3 DNA is TGTGCCAGCAGCTTTGACGGGGGCACTGAAGCTTTCTTT. It translates to CASSFDGGTEAFF.

V gene TRBV2 combines with J gene TRBJ1-5; D is unclear. Germline CDR1 reads SNHLY; CDR2 reads FYNNEI. CDR3 length: 13 residues. V gave up 5 bases and J gave up 5 bases, with 10 bases separating them. CDR3 nucleotide sequence: TGTGCCAGCAGTCTGGCCCGGGATCAGCCCCAGCATTTT. This encodes CASSLARDQPQHF.

The chain employs TRBV11-2 and TRBJ2-7; 7 bases fit TRBD1. Germline CDR1 and CDR2: SGHAT and FQNNGV. Trimming removed 5 bases from V and 3 bases from J; junction bases left unmatched: 4. CDR3 length: 13 amino acids. The CDR3 nucleotides are TGTGCCAGCAGCGCTGGGACAGTCTACGAGCAGTACTTC. It translates to CASSAGTVYEQYF.

This sequence joins TRBV14 and TRBJ2-1; 11 bases align to TRBD2. The CDR3 contains 15 residues. The V gene end was trimmed by 6 bases and the J gene end by 6 bases; junction bases not matched to a gene: 7. From germline, CDR1 is SGHDN and CDR2 FVKESK. The CDR3 spells CASSPTSGSTNEQFF. DNA of the CDR3: TGTGCCAGCAGTCCAACTAGCGGGAGTACCAATGAGCAGTTCTTC. Drawing the rest from reference TRBV14 and TRBJ2-1, the complete variable domain is EAGVTQFPSHSVIEKGQTVTLRCDPISGHDNLYWYRRVMGKEIKFLLHFVKESKQDESGMPNNRFLAERTGGTYSTLKVQPAELEDSGVYFCASSPTSGSTNEQFFGPGTRLTVL.